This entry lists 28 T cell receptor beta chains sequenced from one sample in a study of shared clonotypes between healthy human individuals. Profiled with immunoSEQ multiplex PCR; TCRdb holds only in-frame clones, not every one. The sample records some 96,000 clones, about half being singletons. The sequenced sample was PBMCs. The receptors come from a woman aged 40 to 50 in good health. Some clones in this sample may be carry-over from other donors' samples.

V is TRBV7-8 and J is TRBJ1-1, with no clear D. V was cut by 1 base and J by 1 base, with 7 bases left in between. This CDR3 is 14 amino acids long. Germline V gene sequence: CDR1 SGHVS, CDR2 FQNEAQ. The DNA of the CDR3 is TGTGCCAGCAGCTTAGTCGGTTCGAACACTGAAGCTTTCTTT. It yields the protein CASSLVGSNTEAFF.

The CDR3 region is CASSRQGNTEAFF. The CDR3 bases are TGTGCCAGCAGCCGACAGGGTAACACTGAAGCTTTCTTT. The rearrangement joins TRBV7-9 to TRBJ1-1, with 7 bases matching TRBD1. The CDR3 extends over 13 amino acids. With 5 bases clipped from V and 2 bases from J, the junction kept 2 bases outside the gene matches. CDR1 and CDR2 (germline): SEHNR, FQNEAQ (reference sequence).

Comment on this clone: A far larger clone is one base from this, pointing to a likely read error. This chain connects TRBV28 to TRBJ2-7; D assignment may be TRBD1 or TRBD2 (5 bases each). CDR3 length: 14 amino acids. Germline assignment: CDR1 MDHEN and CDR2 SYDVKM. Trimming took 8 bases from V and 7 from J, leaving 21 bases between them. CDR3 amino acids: CASGPGTTVGEQYF. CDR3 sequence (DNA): TGTGCCAGCGGCCCGGGGACCACCGTTGGGGAGCAGTACTTC.

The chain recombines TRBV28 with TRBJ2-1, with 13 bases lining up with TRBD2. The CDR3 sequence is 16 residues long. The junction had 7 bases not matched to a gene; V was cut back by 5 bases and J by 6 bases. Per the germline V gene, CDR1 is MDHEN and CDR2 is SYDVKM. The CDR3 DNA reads TGTGCCAGCAGTCGGATCGGACTAGCGGGAGTCAATGAGCAGTTCTTC. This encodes CASSRIGLAGVNEQFF.

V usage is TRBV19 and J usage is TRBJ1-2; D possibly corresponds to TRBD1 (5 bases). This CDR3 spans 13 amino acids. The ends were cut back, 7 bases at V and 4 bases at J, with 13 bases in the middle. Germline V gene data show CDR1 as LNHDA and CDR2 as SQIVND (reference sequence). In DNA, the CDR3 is TGTGCCAGTACTCCAGGGCCCCTCTATGGCTACACCTTC. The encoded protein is CASTPGPLYGYTF.

This CDR3 reads CASNFRFTDTQYF. The CDR3 nucleotides are TGTGCCAGCAATTTTAGATTCACAGATACGCAGTATTTT. This chain links TRBV7-9 with TRBJ2-3; D gene unclear. V was shortened by 7 bases and J by 2 bases, with 10 bases between the two germline ends. This CDR3 is built from 13 residues. The V gene's germline CDR1 is SEHNR and CDR2 FQNEAQ (reference sequence).

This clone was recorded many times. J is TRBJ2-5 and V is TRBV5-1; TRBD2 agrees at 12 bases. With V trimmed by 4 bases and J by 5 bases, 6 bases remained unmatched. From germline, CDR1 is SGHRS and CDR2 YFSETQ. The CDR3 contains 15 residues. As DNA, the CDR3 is TGCGCCAGCAGCCGGGGACTAGCGGGCGGTGAGACCCAGTACTTC. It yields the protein CASSRGLAGGETQYF.

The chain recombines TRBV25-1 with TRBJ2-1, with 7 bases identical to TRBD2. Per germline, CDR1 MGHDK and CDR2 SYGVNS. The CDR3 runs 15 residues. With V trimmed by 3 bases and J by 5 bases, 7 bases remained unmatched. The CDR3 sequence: CASSEGREVDNEQFF. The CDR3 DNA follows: TGTGCCAGCAGTGAGGGGAGGGAAGTAGACAATGAGCAGTTCTTC.

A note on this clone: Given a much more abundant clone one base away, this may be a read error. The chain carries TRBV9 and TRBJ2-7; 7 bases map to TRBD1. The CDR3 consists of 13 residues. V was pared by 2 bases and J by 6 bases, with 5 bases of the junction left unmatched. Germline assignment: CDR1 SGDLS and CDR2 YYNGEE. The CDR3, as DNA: TGTGCCAGCAGCGTGAACAGGGGCGGCGAGCAGTACTTC. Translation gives CASSVNRGGEQYF.

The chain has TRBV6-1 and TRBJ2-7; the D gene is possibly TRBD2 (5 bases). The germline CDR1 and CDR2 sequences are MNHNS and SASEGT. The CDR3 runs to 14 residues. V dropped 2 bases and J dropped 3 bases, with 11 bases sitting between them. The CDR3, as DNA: TGTGCCAGCAGTGAACGGGGAAATAACTACGAGCAGTACTTC. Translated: CASSERGNNYEQYF.

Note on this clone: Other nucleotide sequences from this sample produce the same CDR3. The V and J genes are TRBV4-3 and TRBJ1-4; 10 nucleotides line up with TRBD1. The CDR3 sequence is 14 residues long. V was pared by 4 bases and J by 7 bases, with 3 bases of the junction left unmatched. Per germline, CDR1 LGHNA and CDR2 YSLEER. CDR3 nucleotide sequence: TGCGCCAGCAGCCGCGGGACAGGGGCTGAAAAACTGTTTTTT. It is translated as CASSRGTGAEKLFF.

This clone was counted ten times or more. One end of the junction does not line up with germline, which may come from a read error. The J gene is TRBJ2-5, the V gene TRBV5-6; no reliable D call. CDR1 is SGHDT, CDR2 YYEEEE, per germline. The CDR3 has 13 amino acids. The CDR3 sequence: CASSPIQTETQYF. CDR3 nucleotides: TGCGCCAGCAGCCCGATACAGACAGAGACCCAGTACTTC.

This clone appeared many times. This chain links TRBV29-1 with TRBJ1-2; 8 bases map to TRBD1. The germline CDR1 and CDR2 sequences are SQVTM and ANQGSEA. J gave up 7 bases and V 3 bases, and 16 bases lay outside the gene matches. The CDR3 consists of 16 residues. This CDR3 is CSVDYTTGEFKGGYTF. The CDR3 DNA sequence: TGCAGCGTTGACTATACGACAGGGGAGTTTAAGGGTGGCTACACCTTC.

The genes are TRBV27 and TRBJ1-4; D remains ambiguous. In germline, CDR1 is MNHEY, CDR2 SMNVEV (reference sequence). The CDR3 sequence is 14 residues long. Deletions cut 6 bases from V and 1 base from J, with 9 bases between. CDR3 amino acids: CASRGWGTNEKLFF. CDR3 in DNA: TGTGCCAGCAGGGGTTGGGGAACTAATGAAAAACTGTTTTTT.

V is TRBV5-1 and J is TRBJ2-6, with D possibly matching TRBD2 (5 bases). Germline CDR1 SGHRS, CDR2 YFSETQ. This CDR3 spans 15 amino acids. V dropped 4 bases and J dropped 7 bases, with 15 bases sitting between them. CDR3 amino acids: CASSENPTTANVLTF. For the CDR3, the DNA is TGCGCCAGCAGCGAAAACCCGACTACAGCCAACGTCCTGACTTTC.

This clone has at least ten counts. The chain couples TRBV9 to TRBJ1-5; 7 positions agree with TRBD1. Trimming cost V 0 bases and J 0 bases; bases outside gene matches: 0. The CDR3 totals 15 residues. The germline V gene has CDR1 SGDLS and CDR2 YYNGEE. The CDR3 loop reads CASSVGTGSNQPQHF. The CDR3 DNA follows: TGTGCCAGCAGCGTAGGGACAGGTAGCAATCAGCCCCAGCATTTT. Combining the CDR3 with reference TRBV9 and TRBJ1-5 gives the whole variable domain DSGVTQTPKHLITATGQRVTLRCSPRSGDLSVYWYQQSLDQGLQFLIQYYNGEERAKGNILERFSAQQFPDLHSELNLSSLELGDSALYFCASSVGTGSNQPQHFGDGTRLSIL.

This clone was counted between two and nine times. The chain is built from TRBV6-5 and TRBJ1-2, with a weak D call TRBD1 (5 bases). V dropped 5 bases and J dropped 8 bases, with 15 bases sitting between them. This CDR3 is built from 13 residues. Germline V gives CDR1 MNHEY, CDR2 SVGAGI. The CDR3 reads CASSLDMLGGYTF. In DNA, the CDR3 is TGTGCCAGCAGTCTGGACATGTTAGGAGGCTACACCTTC.

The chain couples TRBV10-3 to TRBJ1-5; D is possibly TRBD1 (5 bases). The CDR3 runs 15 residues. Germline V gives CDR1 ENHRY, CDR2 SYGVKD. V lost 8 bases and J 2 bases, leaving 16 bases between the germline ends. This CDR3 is CAIGGGGMGNQPQHF. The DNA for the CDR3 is TGTGCCATCGGTGGGGGGGGGATGGGCAATCAGCCCCAGCATTTT.

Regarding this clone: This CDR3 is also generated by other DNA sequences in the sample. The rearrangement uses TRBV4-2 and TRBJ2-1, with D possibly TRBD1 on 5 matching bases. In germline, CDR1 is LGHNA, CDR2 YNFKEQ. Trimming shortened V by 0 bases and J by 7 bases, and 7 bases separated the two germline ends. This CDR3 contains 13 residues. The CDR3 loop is CASSQDAGNEQFF. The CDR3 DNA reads TGTGCCAGCAGCCAAGACGCAGGGAATGAGCAGTTCTTC.

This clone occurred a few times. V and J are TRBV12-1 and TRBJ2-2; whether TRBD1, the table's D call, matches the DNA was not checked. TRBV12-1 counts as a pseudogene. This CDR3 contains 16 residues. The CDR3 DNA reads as TGTGCCAGCAGCTTTTGTGGACAGCCGAACACCGGGGAGCTGTTTTTT. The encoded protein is CASSFCGQPNTGELFF.

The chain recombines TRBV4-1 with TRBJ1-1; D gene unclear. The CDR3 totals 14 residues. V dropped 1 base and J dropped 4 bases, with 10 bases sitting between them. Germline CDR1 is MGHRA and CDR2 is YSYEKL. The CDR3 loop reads CASSQVKGGTEAFF. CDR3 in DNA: TGCGCCAGCAGCCAAGTTAAGGGCGGCACTGAAGCTTTCTTT.

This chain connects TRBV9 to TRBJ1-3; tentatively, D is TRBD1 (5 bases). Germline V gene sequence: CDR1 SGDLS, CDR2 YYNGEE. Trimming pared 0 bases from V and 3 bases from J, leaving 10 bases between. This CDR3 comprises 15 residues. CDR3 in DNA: TGTGCCAGCAGCGTAGGTCAGGGTTTTGGAAACACCATATATTTT. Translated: CASSVGQGFGNTIYF.

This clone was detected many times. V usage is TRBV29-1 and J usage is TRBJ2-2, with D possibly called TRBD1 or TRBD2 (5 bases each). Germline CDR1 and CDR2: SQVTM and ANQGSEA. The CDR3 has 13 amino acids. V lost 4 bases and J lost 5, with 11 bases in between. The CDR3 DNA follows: TGCAGCGTTGGAGCTTGGGGGACCGGGGAGCTGTTTTTT. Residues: CSVGAWGTGELFF.

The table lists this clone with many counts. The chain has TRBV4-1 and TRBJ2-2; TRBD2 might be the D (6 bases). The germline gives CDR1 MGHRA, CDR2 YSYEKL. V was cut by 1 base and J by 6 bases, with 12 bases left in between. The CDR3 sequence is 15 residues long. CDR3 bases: TGCGCCAGCAGCCAAGTGGGGGGTACGGCCGGGGAGCTGTTTTTT. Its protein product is CASSQVGGTAGELFF.

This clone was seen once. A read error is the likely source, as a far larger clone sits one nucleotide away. The CDR3 sequence: CASGPGSQETQYF. The CDR3 bases are TGTGCCAGCGGCCCCGGCTCACAAGAGACCCAGTACTTC. The chain couples TRBV7-8 to TRBJ2-5, with no clear D. Trimming left V 8 bases short and J 2 bases short, with 12 bases between. Germline CDR1 SGHVS, CDR2 FQNEAQ. The CDR3 loop spans 13 amino acids.

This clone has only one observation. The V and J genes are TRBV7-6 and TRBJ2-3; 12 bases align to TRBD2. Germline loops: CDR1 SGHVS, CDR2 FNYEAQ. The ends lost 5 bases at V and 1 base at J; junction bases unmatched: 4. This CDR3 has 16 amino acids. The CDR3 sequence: CASSARLAGGTDTQYF. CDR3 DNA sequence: TGTGCCAGCAGCGCCAGACTAGCGGGAGGCACAGATACGCAGTATTTT.

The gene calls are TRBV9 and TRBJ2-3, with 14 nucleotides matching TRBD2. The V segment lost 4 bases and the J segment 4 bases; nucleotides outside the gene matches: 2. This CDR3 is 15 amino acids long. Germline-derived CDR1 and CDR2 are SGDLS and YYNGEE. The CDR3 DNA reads TGTGCCAGCAGCAAGGGACTAGCGGGAGCAGATACGCAGTATTTT. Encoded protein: CASSKGLAGADTQYF.

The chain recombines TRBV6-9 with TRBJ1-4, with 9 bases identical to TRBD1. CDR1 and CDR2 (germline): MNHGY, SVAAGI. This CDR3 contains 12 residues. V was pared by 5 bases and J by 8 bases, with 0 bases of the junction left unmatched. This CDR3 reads CASSDRGEKLFF. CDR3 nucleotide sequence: TGTGCCAGCAGTGACAGGGGGGAAAAACTGTTTTTT.